One and the same sample provided the 7 T cell receptor beta chains below, sequenced in a study of cytomegalovirus exposure and HLA in healthy donors. Sequencing used immunoSEQ multiplex PCR; TCRdb keeps in-frame clones, though not all of them. The table includes around 150,000 clones, 88% detected once. Sequenced material: PBMCs. The receptor source for this set is a woman younger than 35 in good health and CMV-seropositive.

The chain uses TRBV27 and TRBJ1-4; 10 bases fit TRBD1. Germline CDR1 reads MNHEY; CDR2 reads SMNVEV (reference sequence). The CDR3 contains 19 residues. J lost 0 bases, V lost 6 bases, and 13 bases had no gene match. CDR3 in amino acids: CASRPGTGEWVATNEKLFF. The CDR3 DNA sequence: TGTGCCAGCAGACCCGGGACAGGGGAGTGGGTTGCAACTAATGAAAAACTGTTTTTT.

The chain uses TRBV27 and TRBJ2-3; tentative D call: TRBD2 (6 bases). Germline CDR1 and CDR2: MNHEY and SMNVEV (reference sequence). Trimming took off 6 bases at V and 1 base at J, with 8 bases between the two ends. The CDR3 covers 13 residues. This CDR3 is CASRRGRTDTQYF. CDR3 sequence (DNA): TGTGCCAGCAGGCGGGGACGCACAGATACGCAGTATTTT.

CDR3 protein: CSVEERGVGNTQYF. The CDR3 DNA sequence: TGCAGCGTGGAGGAGCGGGGGGTGGGTAATACGCAGTATTTT. The V call is TRBV29-1, the J call TRBJ2-3; 9 bases fit TRBD2. The CDR3 has 14 residues. Germline values: CDR1 SQVTM, CDR2 ANQGSEA. J gave up 7 bases and V 6 bases, and 11 bases lay outside the gene matches.

This clone was found once. CDR3 protein: CASSLVTGQGANSPLHF. CDR3 bases: TGCGCCAGCAGCTTGGTTACGGGACAGGGGGCTAATTCACCCCTCCACTTT. This chain joins TRBV5-1 and TRBJ1-6, with 12 bases lining up with TRBD1. V dropped 0 bases and J dropped 6; count of bases not matched to a gene: 4. Germline CDR1 SGHRS, CDR2 YFSETQ. CDR3 length equals 17 residues.

This chain joins TRBV19 and TRBJ1-1; D remains ambiguous. Looked up from germline, CDR1 is LNHDA and CDR2 is SQIVND (reference sequence). V gave up 2 bases and J gave up 6 bases, with 10 bases separating them. The CDR3 totals 13 residues. DNA of the CDR3: TGTGCCAGTAGTATAAACAAGCTAGCTGAAGCTTTCTTT. It is translated as CASSINKLAEAFF.

This chain uses TRBV6-5 with TRBJ1-2, with 8 nucleotides matching TRBD1. Losses at the gene ends were 5 bases for V and 5 bases for J; bases not matched to a gene: 7. This CDR3 is 14 amino acids long. Germline CDR1 MNHEY, CDR2 SVGAGI. The CDR3 DNA follows: TGTGCCAGCAGTCGGACAGGGAGAAGGTATGGCTACACCTTC. The encoded protein is CASSRTGRRYGYTF.

The V call is TRBV6-5, the J call TRBJ2-1; TRBD2 is a possible D gene (5 bases). V was shortened by 0 bases and J by 7 bases, with 10 bases between the two germline ends. Germline-derived CDR1 and CDR2 are MNHEY and SVGAGI. The CDR3 is 14 amino acids. This CDR3 reads CASSYSRSGNEQFF. In DNA form, the CDR3 reads TGTGCCAGCAGTTACTCGAGGTCGGGGAATGAGCAGTTCTTC.